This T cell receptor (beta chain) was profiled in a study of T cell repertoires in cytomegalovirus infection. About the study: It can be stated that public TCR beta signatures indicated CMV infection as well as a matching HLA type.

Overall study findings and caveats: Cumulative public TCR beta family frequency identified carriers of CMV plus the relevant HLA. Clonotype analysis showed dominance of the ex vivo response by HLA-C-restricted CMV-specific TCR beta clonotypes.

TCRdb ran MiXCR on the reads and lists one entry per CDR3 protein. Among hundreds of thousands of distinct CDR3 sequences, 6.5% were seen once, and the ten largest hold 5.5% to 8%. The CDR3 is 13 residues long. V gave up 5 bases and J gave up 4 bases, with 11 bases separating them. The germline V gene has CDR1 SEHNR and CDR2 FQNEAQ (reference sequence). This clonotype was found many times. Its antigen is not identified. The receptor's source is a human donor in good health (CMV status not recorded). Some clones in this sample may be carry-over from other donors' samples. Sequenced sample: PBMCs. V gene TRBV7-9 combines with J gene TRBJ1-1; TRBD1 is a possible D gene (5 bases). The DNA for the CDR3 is TGTGCCAGCAGCGGCGGGACGTTCACTGAAGCTTTCTTT. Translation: CASSGGTFTEAFF.